The rows below give T cell receptor beta chains drawn from one sample of a study of early T cells in non-severe SARS-CoV-2 infection. In TCRdb, the 5' RACE reads were re-called with MiXCR into one record per CDR3 protein. Among some 40,000 distinct CDR3 sequences listed, 5.3% were seen once. Sequencing input: whole blood. These receptors were collected from an adult who was a healthcare worker with PCR-confirmed SARS-CoV-2 infection or an uninfected control (not recorded which). Both conserved end residues are part of each CDR3. A D gene is named only where the DNA matches it firmly. A clone size is listed for some rows: how often the clone was seen (once, few, many), or a class if it is expanded.

j_gene: TRBJ1-1
v_gene: TRBV5-1
abundance: many
d_gene: -
CDR3aa: CASSLAPRQVWARQVRNTEAFF
CDR3nt: TGCGCCAGCAGCTTGGCGCCCCGACAGGTCTGGGCCCGACAGGTCCGGAACACTGAAGCTTTCTTT

j_gene: TRBJ2-7
v_gene: TRBV7-2
abundance: -
d_gene: -
CDR3aa: CASSWVTDSYEQYF
CDR3nt: TGTGCCAGCAGCTGGGTGACCGATTCCTACGAGCAGTACTTC

j_gene: TRBJ2-5
v_gene: TRBV24-1
abundance: many
d_gene: TRBD1
CDR3aa: CATRRGPEETQYF
CDR3nt: TGTGCCACCAGAAGGGGGCCGGAGGAGACCCAGTACTTC

j_gene: TRBJ2-7
v_gene: TRBV12-3/TRBV12-4
abundance: many
d_gene: -
CDR3aa: CASSALMAAGPSYEQYF
CDR3nt: TGTGCCAGCAGTGCCCTTATGGCCGCGGGACCTTCCTACGAGCAGTACTTC

j_gene: TRBJ2-1
v_gene: TRBV11-1
abundance: many
d_gene: TRBD2
CDR3aa: CASSLRSGRFNEQFF
CDR3nt: TGTGCCAGCAGCTTGCGTAGCGGGCGCTTCAATGAGCAGTTCTTC

j_gene: TRBJ1-4
v_gene: TRBV4-1
abundance: many
d_gene: TRBD1
CDR3aa: CASSQQGAGEKLFF
CDR3nt: TGCGCCAGCAGCCAACAGGGGGCCGGTGAAAAACTGTTTTTT

j_gene: TRBJ1-1
v_gene: TRBV5-4
abundance: few
d_gene: -
CDR3aa: CASSFGENTEAFF
CDR3nt: TGTGCCAGCAGCTTTGGGGAAAACACTGAAGCTTTCTTT

j_gene: TRBJ2-7
v_gene: TRBV5-1
abundance: many
d_gene: -
CDR3aa: CASSPLGQGFYEQYF
CDR3nt: TGCGCCAGCAGCCCGTTGGGGCAGGGATTCTACGAGCAGTACTTC

j_gene: TRBJ1-2
v_gene: TRBV24-1
abundance: many
d_gene: -
CDR3aa: CATSDLYGYTF
CDR3nt: TGTGCCACCAGTGATTTATATGGCTACACCTTC

j_gene: TRBJ2-7
v_gene: TRBV11-3
abundance: few
d_gene: TRBD2
CDR3aa: CASSPWGVAGGPREQYF
CDR3nt: TGTGCCAGCAGCCCGTGGGGGGTAGCGGGAGGGCCGCGCGAGCAGTACTTC

j_gene: TRBJ1-5
v_gene: TRBV10-2
abundance: many
d_gene: -
CDR3aa: CASRAGSGGNQPQHF
CDR3nt: TGCGCCAGCAGGGCGGGAAGCGGAGGCAATCAGCCCCAGCATTTT

j_gene: TRBJ1-1
v_gene: TRBV9
abundance: few
d_gene: -
CDR3aa: CASSTPPGTEAFF
CDR3nt: TGTGCCAGCAGCACTCCCCCGGGCACTGAAGCTTTCTTT

j_gene: TRBJ1-6
v_gene: TRBV2
abundance: many
d_gene: TRBD1
CDR3aa: CASIIGQAPNSPLHF
CDR3nt: TGTGCCAGCATTATAGGACAGGCCCCAAATTCACCCCTCCACTTT

j_gene: TRBJ2-2
v_gene: TRBV5-4
abundance: -
d_gene: TRBD2
CDR3aa: CASSGGGYTGELFF
CDR3nt: TGTGCCAGCAGCGGGGGAGGGTACACCGGGGAGCTGTTTTTT

j_gene: TRBJ1-1
v_gene: TRBV20-1
abundance: many
d_gene: -
CDR3aa: CSAREGGPNTEAFF
CDR3nt: TGCAGTGCTAGAGAGGGGGGCCCGAACACTGAAGCTTTCTTT

j_gene: TRBJ2-7
v_gene: TRBV7-2
abundance: many
d_gene: -
CDR3aa: CASSPGPLSYEQYF
CDR3nt: TGTGCCAGCAGCCCCGGACCGTTATCCTACGAGCAGTACTTC

j_gene: TRBJ1-6
v_gene: TRBV5-4
abundance: many
d_gene: -
CDR3aa: CASSLSGINSPLHF
CDR3nt: TGTGCCAGCAGCTTATCAGGGATCAATTCACCCCTCCACTTT

j_gene: TRBJ2-5
v_gene: TRBV7-6
abundance: -
d_gene: -
CDR3aa: CASSSGPAETQYF
CDR3nt: TGTGCCAGCAGCTCTGGTCCCGCAGAGACCCAGTACTTC

j_gene: TRBJ2-1
v_gene: TRBV6-2/TRBV6-3
abundance: many
d_gene: -
CDR3aa: CASSDARDEQFF
CDR3nt: TGTGCCAGCAGCGATGCAAGGGATGAGCAGTTCTTC

j_gene: TRBJ2-1
v_gene: TRBV29-1
abundance: many
d_gene: -
CDR3aa: CSVEEGEQFF
CDR3nt: TGCAGCGTTGAAGAGGGGGAGCAGTTCTTC

j_gene: TRBJ2-3
v_gene: TRBV15
abundance: -
d_gene: TRBD2
CDR3aa: CATSSEPGLAGLKGSTDTQYF
CDR3nt: TGTGCCACCAGCAGTGAACCGGGACTAGCGGGGCTCAAAGGGAGCACAGATACGCAGTATTTT

j_gene: TRBJ2-5
v_gene: TRBV12-5
abundance: many
d_gene: -
CDR3aa: CASGLLNQETQYF
CDR3nt: TGTGCTAGTGGTTTGTTAAACCAAGAGACCCAGTACTTC

j_gene: TRBJ2-1
v_gene: TRBV12-3/TRBV12-4
abundance: many
d_gene: -
CDR3aa: CASSLRWQGDYNEQFF
CDR3nt: TGTGCCAGCAGTTTAAGGTGGCAGGGCGACTACAATGAGCAGTTCTTC